Sequencing of this T cell receptor (beta chain) was carried out in a study of identical twins' blood T cells. Overall study context: About 50 million reads came from about 12 libraries, six alpha, six beta.

Losses at the gene ends were 7 bases for V and 4 bases for J; bases not matched to a gene: 8. Germline V lookup: CDR1 MNHEY, CDR2 SVGAGI. The CDR3 runs 15 residues. Libraries were made from RNA as TCR cDNA, using a modified protocol. TCRdb used MiXCR to reprocess the 5' RACE reads, holding one entry per CDR3 protein. The sample yields 350,000 to 450,000 distinct CDR3 sequences, roughly 28% seen once. Overall study results and limits: Twins shared more top CDR3 clonotypes than unrelated donors did.

This clonotype was counted only a few times. Its target is unknown. Likely shared infections and vaccines: all three twin pairs were reared together. The source of this sequence is a woman aged 18 to 49 in good health. The chain uses TRBV6-5 and TRBJ2-4, with TRBD1 matching over 9 bases. Sequenced sample: PBMCs. This CDR3 reads CASMVRGTGKNIQYF. The CDR3, as DNA: TGTGCCAGCATGGTGAGAGGGACAGGGAAAAACATTCAGTACTTC.